This is a list of T cell receptor beta chains from one sample in a study of cytomegalovirus exposure and HLA in healthy donors. TCRdb's table, derived via immunoSEQ multiplex PCR, lists solely in-frame clones and lacks some. The sample has 150,000 to 200,000 clones, 77% seen once. Sequenced: PBMCs. The origin of the receptors is a female donor in good health and CMV-seronegative. Both conserved end residues are part of each CDR3. D genes are given only for firm matches. Clone size is stated in some rows and not others, as once, few, many or a class when expanded.

D,size,V,J,DNA,CDR3
TRBD1,NA,TRBV28,TRBJ2-7,TGTGCCGCAAGTGGGATCGGGACAGGTATGCACGAGCAGTACTTC,CAASGIGTGMHEQYF
NA,NA,TRBV6-5,TRBJ2-1,TGTGCCAGCAGTTCCCAAATAGCTCCGGGAAGCGAGCAGTTCTTC,CASSSQIAPGSEQFF
NA,NA,TRBV7-6,TRBJ2-1,TGTGCCAGCAGCTTAGTCGATAGCACGGATGAGCAGTTCTTC,CASSLVDSTDEQFF
TRBD1,NA,TRBV30,TRBJ2-7,TGTGCCTGGAGTGGGGCAGGGGGCCGCGAGCAGTACTTC,CAWSGAGGREQYF
NA,NA,TRBV18,TRBJ2-5,TGTGCCAGCTCACCTACAGGAAAAGAGACCCAGTACTTC,CASSPTGKETQYF
TRBD1,NA,TRBV4-3,TRBJ2-7,TGCGCCAGCAGTCTTACAGGGGGCTACGAGCAGTACTTC,CASSLTGGYEQYF
TRBD1,NA,TRBV5-4,TRBJ1-3,TGTGCCAGCAGACCAGACAGGGCTACTAGCACCATATATTTT,CASRPDRATSTIYF
TRBD2,NA,TRBV19,TRBJ2-2,TGTGCCAGTAATAGGCTAGCGGGGAACACCGGGGAGCTGTTTTTT,CASNRLAGNTGELFF
NA,NA,TRBV28,TRBJ2-7,TGTGCCAGCAGTTTAGAAACAGGGTGGAATACCTACGAGCAGTACTTC,CASSLETGWNTYEQYF
NA,NA,TRBV19,TRBJ1-2,TGTGCCAGTACGGCCGGGTCCGGCTACACCTTC,CASTAGSGYTF
NA,NA,TRBV7-9,TRBJ1-1,TGTGCCAGCAGCTTAGGACAGGTCAGCGGCACTGAAGCTTTCTTT,CASSLGQVSGTEAFF
TRBD2,NA,TRBV19,TRBJ2-3,TGTGCCAGTAGTATCGGCGGGAGACGCACAGATACGCAGTATTTT,CASSIGGRRTDTQYF
NA,NA,TRBV7-9,TRBJ2-7,TGTGCCAGCAGCTTTGGGGACAACGAGCAGTACTTC,CASSFGDNEQYF
TRBD1,NA,TRBV19,TRBJ2-3,TGTGCCAGTAGTATCAGGCAGGGGGCAAGGGATACGCAGTATTTT,CASSIRQGARDTQYF
NA,NA,TRBV7-9,TRBJ1-1,TGTGCCAGCAGCTTAGGACAGAACACTGAAGCTTTCTTT,CASSLGQNTEAFF
TRBD1,once,TRBV19,TRBJ1-5,TGTGCCAGTAGTATAGAGGACAGGGGCAATCAGCCCCAGCATTTT,CASSIEDRGNQPQHF
TRBD2,NA,TRBV7-9,TRBJ2-2,TGTGCGGCGGGAGGGTGGACCGGGGAGCTGTTTTTT,CAAGGWTGELFF
NA,NA,TRBV7-9,TRBJ2-7,TGTGCCAGCAGCTTAGTGGCAAAGGGGGAGCAGTACTTC,CASSLVAKGEQYF
NA,NA,TRBV5-4,TRBJ1-2,TGTGCCGGGGGGGAGGCCGTCCAATCTAACTATGGCTACACCTTC,CAGGEAVQSNYGYTF
NA,NA,TRBV7-9,TRBJ1-5,TGTGCCAGCAGCCTACTAGACGGTAGCAATCAGCCCCAGCATTTT,CASSLLDGSNQPQHF
TRBD2,once,TRBV7-6,TRBJ2-3,TGTGCCAGCAGCTTAGTCCGGGGGGGGAGCACAGATACGCAGTATTTT,CASSLVRGGSTDTQYF
TRBD1,NA,TRBV7-9,TRBJ2-7,TGTGCCAGCAGCCCCGACAGGGGCTCGACCTACGAGCAGTACTTC,CASSPDRGSTYEQYF
TRBD2,NA,TRBV7-3,TRBJ2-3,TGTGCCAGCAGCATCGCGGGAGGGGCGGATACGCAGTATTTT,CASSIAGGADTQYF
NA,NA,TRBV6-5,TRBJ2-1,TGTGCCAGCAGTTATGTCCAGGGGCAGAGCAATGAGCAGTTCTTC,CASSYVQGQSNEQFF
NA,NA,TRBV27,TRBJ1-3,TGTGCCAGCAGTCGACGGGGTTTCGGAAACACCATATATTTT,CASSRRGFGNTIYF
TRBD1,NA,TRBV27,TRBJ1-4,TGTGCCAGCCAGAGACAGGGTCATGAAAAACTGTTTTTT,CASQRQGHEKLFF
TRBD1,NA,TRBV7-8,TRBJ2-7,TGTGCCAGCAGCCCCCTCCGGGACAGATCCTACGAGCAGTACTTC,CASSPLRDRSYEQYF
TRBD2,few,TRBV2,TRBJ2-1,TGTGCCAGCAGCATACTAGCGGGAGGGCCCCATGAGCAGTTCTTC,CASSILAGGPHEQFF
NA,NA,TRBV7-2,TRBJ2-7,TGTGCCAGCAGCTTAGGGGGGGGGCAGGCCTACGAGCAGTACTTC,CASSLGGGQAYEQYF
TRBD1,NA,TRBV6-4,TRBJ2-3,TGTGCCAGCAGTGAAGGGACAGGGGACACAGATACGCAGTATTTT,CASSEGTGDTDTQYF
NA,few,TRBV6-5,TRBJ1-1,TGTGCCAGCAGTTCCGAGGACAGCTCTCTGGCTTTCTTT,CASSSEDSSLAFF
NA,NA,TRBV6-6,TRBJ2-7,TGTGCCAGCAGTACAACGCGGCAGGGGGAGCAGTACTTC,CASSTTRQGEQYF